This is a list of T cell receptor beta chains from one sample in a study of identical twins. A single record per CDR3 protein comes from TCRdb applying MiXCR to the 5' RACE reads. The data show about 150,000 distinct CDR3 sequences, under 4.5% seen once. The sample was memory T cells sorted from blood. The receptors were gathered from a man between 18 and 29 years old in good health. The CDR3 runs from the conserved cysteine through the conserved F or W. The order of the fields is J gene, V gene, clone size, CDR3 protein. Clone sizes are given selectively: once, few, many, or a class where the clone is expanded.

>TRBJ1-1|TRBV5-1|many
CASNQGAGGVHTEAFF
>TRBJ2-1|TRBV5-5|many
CASSFDRGRSDEQFF
>TRBJ2-4|TRBV20-1|-
CSARGGGQLPHRNIQYF
>TRBJ2-2|TRBV20-1|many
CSARPPGRVDTGELFF
>TRBJ2-1|TRBV24-1|many
CATSDRTSGRSSYNEQFF
>TRBJ1-4|TRBV20-1|many
CRPHQATNEKLFF
>TRBJ2-3|TRBV29-1|many
CSYRPDRFSDTQYF
>TRBJ1-1|TRBV3-1|many
CASSQGQGNTEAFF
>TRBJ2-3|TRBV12-3/TRBV12-4|many
CASSPGTGVTDTQYF
>TRBJ2-7|TRBV19|many
CASSIEGSSYEQYF
>TRBJ2-7|TRBV5-1|many
CASSIAKGTDEQYF
>TRBJ2-3|TRBV5-1|many
CASSWTGLETDTQYF
>TRBJ2-1|TRBV20-1|many
CSADGGSAYEQFF
>TRBJ1-1|TRBV5-4|-
CASSSPGRNTEAFF
>TRBJ1-2|TRBV29-1|many
CSVDDRGLYGYTF
>TRBJ2-3|TRBV5-6|many
CASSPRYTDTQYF
>TRBJ1-1|TRBV25-1|-
CASSRGLSTEAFF
>TRBJ2-1|TRBV4-3|many
CASSQESDRLVRFEQFF
>TRBJ2-1|TRBV5-5|many
CASSLGSSNSYNEQFF
>TRBJ1-3|TRBV4-1|few
CASSLTGEPGNTIYF